This T cell receptor beta chain was obtained from a study of radiation and T cells in renal cell carcinoma. Study-level information: Nephrectomy followed 15 Gy stereotactic body radiation by 4 weeks.

Repertoires were generated with immunoSEQ multiplex PCR, while TCRdb's copy carries only in-frame clones and drops some. The sample includes over 60,000 clones, roughly 72% of them seen just once. The CDR3 totals 13 residues. Trimming took 0 bases from V and 5 from J, leaving 8 bases between them. Germline lookup yields CDR1 SGHDT and CDR2 YYEEEE. On this clone itself: The antigen remains unidentified.

Findings of the study overall: In blood, top tumor clones expanded by 2 weeks, shrinking by 4.

Time point in this sample: blood 2 weeks post-SBRT. Treatment meaning: 15 Gy SBRT to primary tumor, nephrectomy 4 weeks later. The source of this sequence is a man between 60 and 75 years old with renal cell carcinoma. Specimen: blood, collected from a patient whose treatment included radiotherapy and nephrectomy. This chain joins TRBV5-6 and TRBJ1-1; no reliable D call. The CDR3 nucleotides are TGTGCCAGCAGCTTGGTCGGTATAACTGAAGCTTTCTTT. Residues: CASSLVGITEAFF.